This TCR beta chain was sequenced for a study of human T cells and chemical hapten exposure. This clonotype was detected only a few times. Described time point: patch test 2, 6 weeks after DPC sensitization. As for treatment: therapeutic diphenylcyclopropenone sensitization with weekly scalp DPC. One entry per CDR3 protein, called by TCRdb with MiXCR from the RACE reads. The sample contains about 40,000 distinct CDR3 sequences, about 3% of which appear only once. The CDR3 loop spans 14 amino acids. V gave up 3 bases and J gave up 8 bases, with 14 bases separating them. Germline V lookup: CDR1 LNHDA, CDR2 SQIVND (reference sequence).

J is TRBJ2-1 and V is TRBV19; no reliable D call. This sequence was found in a man aged 40-55 years with alopecia areata. Some clones in this sample may be carry-over from other donors' samples. This material consisted of whole blood, taken in connection with sensitization to the hapten diphenylcyclopropenone (DPC). The CDR3, as DNA: TGTGCCAGTAGTATTTCACTACCCAGCTATGAGCAGTTCTTC. This codes for CASSISLPSYEQFF.